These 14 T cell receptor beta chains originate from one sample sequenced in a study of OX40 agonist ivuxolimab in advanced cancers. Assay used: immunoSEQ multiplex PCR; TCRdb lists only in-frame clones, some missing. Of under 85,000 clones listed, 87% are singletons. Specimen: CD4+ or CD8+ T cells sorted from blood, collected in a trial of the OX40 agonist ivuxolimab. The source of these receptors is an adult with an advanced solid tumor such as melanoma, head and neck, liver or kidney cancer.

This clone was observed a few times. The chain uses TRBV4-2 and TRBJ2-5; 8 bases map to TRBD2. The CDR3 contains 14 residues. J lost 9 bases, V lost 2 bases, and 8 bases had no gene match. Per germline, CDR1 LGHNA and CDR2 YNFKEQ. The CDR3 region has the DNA TGTGCCAGCAGCCAACTGGGACTAGGACGACCCCAGTACTTC. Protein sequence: CASSQLGLGRPQYF.

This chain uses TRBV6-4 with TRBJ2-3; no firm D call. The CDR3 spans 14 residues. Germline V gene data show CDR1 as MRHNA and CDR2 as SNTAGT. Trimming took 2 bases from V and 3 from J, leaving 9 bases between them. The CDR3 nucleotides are TGTGCCAGCAGTGACAATGGAGTTACAGATACGCAGTATTTT. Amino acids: CASSDNGVTDTQYF.

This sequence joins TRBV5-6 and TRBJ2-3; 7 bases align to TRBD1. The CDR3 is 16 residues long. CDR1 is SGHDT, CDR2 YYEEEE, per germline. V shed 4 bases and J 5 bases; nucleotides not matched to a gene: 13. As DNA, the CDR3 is TGTGCCAGCAGCACACTTGACAGGGCCCTCGGAGATACGCAGTATTTT. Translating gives CASSTLDRALGDTQYF.

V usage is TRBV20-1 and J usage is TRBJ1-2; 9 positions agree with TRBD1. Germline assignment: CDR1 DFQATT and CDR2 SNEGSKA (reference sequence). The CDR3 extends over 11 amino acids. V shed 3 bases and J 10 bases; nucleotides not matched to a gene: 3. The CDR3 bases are TGCAGTGCTAGGACAGGGGGAGCCTACACCTTC. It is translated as CSARTGGAYTF.

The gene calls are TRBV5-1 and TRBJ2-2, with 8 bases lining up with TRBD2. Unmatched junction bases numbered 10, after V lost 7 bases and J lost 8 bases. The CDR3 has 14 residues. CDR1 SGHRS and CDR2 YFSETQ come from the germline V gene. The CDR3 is CASHRRSGSGELFF. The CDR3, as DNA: TGCGCCAGCCACAGGAGGAGCGGGAGTGGGGAGCTGTTTTTT.

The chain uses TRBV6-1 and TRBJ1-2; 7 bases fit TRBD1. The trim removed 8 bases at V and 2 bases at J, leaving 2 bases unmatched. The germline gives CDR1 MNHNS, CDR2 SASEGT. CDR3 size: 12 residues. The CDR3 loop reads CASETGNYGYTF. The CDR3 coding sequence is TGTGCCAGCGAGACAGGGAACTATGGCTACACCTTC.

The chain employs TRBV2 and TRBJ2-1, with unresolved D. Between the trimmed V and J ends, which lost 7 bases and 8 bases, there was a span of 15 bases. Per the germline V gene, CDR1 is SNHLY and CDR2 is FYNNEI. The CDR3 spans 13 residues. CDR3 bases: TGTGCCAGCAATAACTTAAGATGGGATGAGCAGTTCTTC. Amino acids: CASNNLRWDEQFF.

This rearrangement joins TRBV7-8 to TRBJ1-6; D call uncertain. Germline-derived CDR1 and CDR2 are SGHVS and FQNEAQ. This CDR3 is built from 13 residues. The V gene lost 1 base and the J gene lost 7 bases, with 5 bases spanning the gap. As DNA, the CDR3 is TGTGCCAGCAGCTTAGGCAGAAATTCACCCCTCCACTTT. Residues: CASSLGRNSPLHF.

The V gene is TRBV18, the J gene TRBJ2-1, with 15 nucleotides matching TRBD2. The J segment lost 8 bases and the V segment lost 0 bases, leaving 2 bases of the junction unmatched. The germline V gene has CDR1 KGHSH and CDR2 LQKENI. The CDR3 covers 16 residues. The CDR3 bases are TGTGCCAGCTCACCACCGGGACTAGCGGGAGGCCATGAGCAGTTCTTC. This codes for CASSPPGLAGGHEQFF.

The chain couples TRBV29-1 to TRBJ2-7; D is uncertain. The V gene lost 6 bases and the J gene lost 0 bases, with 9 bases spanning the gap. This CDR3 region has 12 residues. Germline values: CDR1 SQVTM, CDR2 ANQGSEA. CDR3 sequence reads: CSVGQSSYEQYF. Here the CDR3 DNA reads TGCAGCGTAGGGCAGAGCTCCTACGAGCAGTACTTC.

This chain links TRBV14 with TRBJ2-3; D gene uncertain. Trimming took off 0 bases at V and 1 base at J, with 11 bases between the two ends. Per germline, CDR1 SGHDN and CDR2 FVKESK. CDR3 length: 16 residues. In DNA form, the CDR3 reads TGTGCCAGCAGCCAAGAGACGGGTCCACGCACAGATACGCAGTATTTT. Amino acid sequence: CASSQETGPRTDTQYF.

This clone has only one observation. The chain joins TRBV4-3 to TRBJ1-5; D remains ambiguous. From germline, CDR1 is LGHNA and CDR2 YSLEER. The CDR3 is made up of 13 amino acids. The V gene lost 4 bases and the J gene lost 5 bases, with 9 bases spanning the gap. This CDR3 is CASSLSAYQPQHF. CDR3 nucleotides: TGCGCCAGCAGCCTCTCGGCTTATCAGCCCCAGCATTTT.

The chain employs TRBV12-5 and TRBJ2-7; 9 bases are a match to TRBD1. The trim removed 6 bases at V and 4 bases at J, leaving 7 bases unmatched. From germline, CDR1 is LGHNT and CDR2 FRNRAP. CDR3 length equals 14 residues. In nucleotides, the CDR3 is TGTGCTAGTGGCCCGGGACAGGGTAGGTACGAGCAGTACTTC. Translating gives CASGPGQGRYEQYF.

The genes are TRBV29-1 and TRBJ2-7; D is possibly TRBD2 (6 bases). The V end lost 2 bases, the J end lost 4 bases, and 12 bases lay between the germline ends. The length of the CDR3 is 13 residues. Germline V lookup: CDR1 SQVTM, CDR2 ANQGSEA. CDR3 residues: CSVEREEGYEQYF. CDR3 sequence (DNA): TGCAGCGTTGAAAGGGAGGAAGGTTACGAGCAGTACTTC.